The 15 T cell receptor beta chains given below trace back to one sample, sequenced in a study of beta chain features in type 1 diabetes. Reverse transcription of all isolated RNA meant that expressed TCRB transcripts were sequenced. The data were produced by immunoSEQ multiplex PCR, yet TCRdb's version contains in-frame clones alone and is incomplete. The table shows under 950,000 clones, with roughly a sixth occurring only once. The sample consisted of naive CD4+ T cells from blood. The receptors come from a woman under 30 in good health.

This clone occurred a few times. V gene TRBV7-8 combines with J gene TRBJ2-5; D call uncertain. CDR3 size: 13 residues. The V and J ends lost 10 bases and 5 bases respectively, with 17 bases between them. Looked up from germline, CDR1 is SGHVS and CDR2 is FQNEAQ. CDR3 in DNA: TGTGCCACCCGCCTTCCCTTCCGGGAGACCCAGTACTTC. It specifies CATRLPFRETQYF.

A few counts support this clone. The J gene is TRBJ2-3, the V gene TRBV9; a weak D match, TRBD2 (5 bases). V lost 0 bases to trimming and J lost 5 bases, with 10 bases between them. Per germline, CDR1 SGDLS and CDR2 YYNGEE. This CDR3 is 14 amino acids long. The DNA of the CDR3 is TGTGCCAGCAGCGTAGAGCCCGCGGGAGATACGCAGTATTTT. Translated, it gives CASSVEPAGDTQYF.

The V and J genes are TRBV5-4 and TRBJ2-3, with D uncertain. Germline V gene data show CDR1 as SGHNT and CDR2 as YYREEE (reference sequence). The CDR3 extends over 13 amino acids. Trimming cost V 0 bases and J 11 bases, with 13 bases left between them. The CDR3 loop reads CASSLGSRNGQYF. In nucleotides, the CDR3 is TGTGCCAGCAGCTTGGGAAGCCGCAATGGGCAGTATTTT.

This chain's CDR3 is CASSLDSTYRYTF. The CDR3 region has the DNA TGTGCCAGCAGCTTAGACAGCACCTACAGGTACACCTTC. The V and J genes are TRBV7-2 and TRBJ1-2, with D maybe TRBD1 (5 bases). The CDR3 loop spans 13 amino acids. The V gene lost 1 base and the J gene lost 11 bases, with 14 bases spanning the gap. Per the germline V gene, CDR1 is SGHTA and CDR2 is FQGNSA.

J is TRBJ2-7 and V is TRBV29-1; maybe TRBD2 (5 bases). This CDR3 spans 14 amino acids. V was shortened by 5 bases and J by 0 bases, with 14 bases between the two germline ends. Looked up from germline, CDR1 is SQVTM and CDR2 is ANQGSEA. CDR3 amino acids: CSVTPGSSSYEQYF. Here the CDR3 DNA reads TGCAGCGTTACTCCGGGATCAAGCTCCTACGAGCAGTACTTC.

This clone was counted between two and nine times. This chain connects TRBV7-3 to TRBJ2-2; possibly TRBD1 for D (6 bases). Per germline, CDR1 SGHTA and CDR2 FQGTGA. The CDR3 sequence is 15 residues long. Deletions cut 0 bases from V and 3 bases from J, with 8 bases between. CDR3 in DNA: TGTGCCAGCAGCTTAACGGGACAAGACACCGGGGAGCTGTTTTTT. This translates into CASSLTGQDTGELFF. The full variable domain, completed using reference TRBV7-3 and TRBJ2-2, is GAGVSQTPSNKVTEKGKYVELRCDPISGHTALYWYRQSLGQGPEFLIYFQGTGAADDSGLPNDRFFAVRPEGSVSTLKIQRTERGDSAVYLCASSLTGQDTGELFFGEGSRLTVL.

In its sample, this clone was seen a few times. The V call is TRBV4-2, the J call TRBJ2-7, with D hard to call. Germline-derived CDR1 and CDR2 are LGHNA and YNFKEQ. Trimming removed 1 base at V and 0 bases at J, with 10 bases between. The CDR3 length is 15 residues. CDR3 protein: CASSQGAGASYEQYF. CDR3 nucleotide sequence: TGTGCCAGCAGCCAAGGGGCTGGTGCCTCCTACGAGCAGTACTTC.

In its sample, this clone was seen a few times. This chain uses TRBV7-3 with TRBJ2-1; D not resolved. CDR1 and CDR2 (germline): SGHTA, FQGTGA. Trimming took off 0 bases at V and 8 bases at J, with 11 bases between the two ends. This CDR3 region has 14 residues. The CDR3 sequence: CASSLTSYTDEQFF. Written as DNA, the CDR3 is TGTGCCAGCAGCTTAACGAGCTACACAGATGAGCAGTTCTTC.

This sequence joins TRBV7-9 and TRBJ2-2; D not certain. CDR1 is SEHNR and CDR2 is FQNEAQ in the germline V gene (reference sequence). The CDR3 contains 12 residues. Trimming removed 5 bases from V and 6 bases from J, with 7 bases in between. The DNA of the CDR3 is TGTGCCAGCAGCCACACGGCCGGGGAGCTGTTTTTT. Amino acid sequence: CASSHTAGELFF.

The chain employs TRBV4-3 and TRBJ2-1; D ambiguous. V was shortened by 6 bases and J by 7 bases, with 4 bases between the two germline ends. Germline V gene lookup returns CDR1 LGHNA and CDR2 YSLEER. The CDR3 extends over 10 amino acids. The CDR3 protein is CASRVNEQFF. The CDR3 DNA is TGCGCCAGCAGGGTGAATGAGCAGTTCTTC.

The CDR3 reads CASSQERDFYNEQFF. CDR3 DNA: TGCGCCAGCAGCCAAGAACGGGACTTCTACAATGAGCAGTTCTTC. The gene calls are TRBV4-3 and TRBJ2-1; weak D call: TRBD2 (6 bases). The ends were cut back, 0 bases at V and 3 bases at J, with 9 bases in the middle. This CDR3 contains 15 residues. Germline V gene data show CDR1 as LGHNA and CDR2 as YSLEER.

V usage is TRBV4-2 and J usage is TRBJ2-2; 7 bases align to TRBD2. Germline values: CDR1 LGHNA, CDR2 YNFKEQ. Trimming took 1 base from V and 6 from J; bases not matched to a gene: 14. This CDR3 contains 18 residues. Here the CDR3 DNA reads TGTGCCAGCAGCCAAGTAGGGTTTGGCGGGAGTGTCGCCGGGGAGCTGTTTTTT. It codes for CASSQVGFGGSVAGELFF.

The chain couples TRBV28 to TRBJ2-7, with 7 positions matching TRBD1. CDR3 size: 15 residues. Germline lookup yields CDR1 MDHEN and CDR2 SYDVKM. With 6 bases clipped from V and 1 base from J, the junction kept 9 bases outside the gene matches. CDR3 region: CASRPTPGQSYEQYF. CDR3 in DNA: TGTGCCAGCAGGCCCACTCCGGGACAGTCCTACGAGCAGTACTTC.

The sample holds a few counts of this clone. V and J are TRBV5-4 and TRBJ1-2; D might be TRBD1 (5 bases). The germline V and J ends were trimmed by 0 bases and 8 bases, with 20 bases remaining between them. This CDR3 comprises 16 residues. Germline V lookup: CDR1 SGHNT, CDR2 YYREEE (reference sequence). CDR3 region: CASSLEGLVWGAGYTF. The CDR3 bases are TGTGCCAGCAGCTTGGAGGGGTTAGTCTGGGGCGCCGGCTACACCTTC. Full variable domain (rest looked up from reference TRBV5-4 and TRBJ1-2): ETGVTQSPTHLIKTRGQQVTLRCSSQSGHNTVSWYQQALGQGPQFIFQYYREEENGRGNFPPRFSGLQFPNYSSELNVNALELDDSALYLCASSLEGLVWGAGYTFGSGTRLTVV.

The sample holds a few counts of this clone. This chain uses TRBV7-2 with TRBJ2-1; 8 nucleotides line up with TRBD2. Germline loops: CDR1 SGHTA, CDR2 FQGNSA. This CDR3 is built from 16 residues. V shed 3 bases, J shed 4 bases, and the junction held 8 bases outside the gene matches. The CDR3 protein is CASSFRASGRYNEQFF. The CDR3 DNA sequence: TGTGCCAGCAGCTTCCGGGCTAGCGGGCGTTACAATGAGCAGTTCTTC.